The rows below give T cell receptor beta chains drawn from one sample of a study of early T cells in non-severe SARS-CoV-2 infection. TCRdb reanalysed the 5' RACE reads using MiXCR and keeps one entry per CDR3 protein. The sample yields fewer than 35,000 distinct CDR3 sequences, 5.5% to 6% seen once. Sequenced: whole blood. These receptor sequences come from an adult who was a healthcare worker with PCR-confirmed SARS-CoV-2 infection or an uninfected control (not recorded which). CDR3s include the opening cysteine and the closing phenylalanine or tryptophan. Fields, in order: J gene, V gene, clone size, D gene, CDR3 DNA, CDR3 protein. D genes are given only for firm matches. Clone size is not always given. Where it is, it says once, few, many or a class for expanded clones.

TRBJ2-2 | TRBV11-2 | many | NA | TGTGCCAGCAGTATGTGGGAGAACGGGGAGCTGTTTTTT | CASSMWENGELFF
TRBJ1-1 | TRBV18 | many | TRBD1 | TGTGCCAGCTCACGGGACAGGGGGTACACTGAAGCTTTCTTT | CASSRDRGYTEAFF
TRBJ2-5 | TRBV20-1 | NA | NA | TGCAGTGCGTTCACAGAGACCCAGTACTTC | CSAFTETQYF
TRBJ2-2 | TRBV3-1 | NA | NA | TGTGCCAGCAGCCAAGGGACCGGCGGGGAGCTGTTTTTT | CASSQGTGGELFF
TRBJ2-1 | TRBV6-5 | many | TRBD1 | TGTGCCAGCAGTTACCCAGGGGGAAAAAGCAATGAGCAGTTCTTC | CASSYPGGKSNEQFF
TRBJ1-1 | TRBV3-1 | many | NA | TGTGCCAGCAGTCTGGGGGGTGGGAACACTGAAGCTTTCTTT | CASSLGGGNTEAFF
TRBJ2-4 | TRBV18 | many | NA | TGTGCCAGCTCACCACGCCCTTCGAGACAAGCCAAAAACATTCAGTACTTC | CASSPRPSRQAKNIQYF
TRBJ1-2 | TRBV25-1 | NA | NA | TGTGCCAGCAGTGAAGGAACGGGCTGGAATGGCTACACCTTC | CASSEGTGWNGYTF
TRBJ2-2 | TRBV6-5 | few | NA | TGTGCCAGCAGTACCGGAGATGGGGAGCTGTTTTTT | CASSTGDGELFF
TRBJ2-7 | TRBV7-9 | few | NA | TGTGCCAGCAGCTTAGCGGGCGGGACCTACGAGCAGTACTTC | CASSLAGGTYEQYF
TRBJ2-1 | TRBV6-1 | NA | NA | TGTGCCAGCAGTGGACCGAGCGGATTCTCCTACAATGAGCAGTTCTTC | CASSGPSGFSYNEQFF
TRBJ2-1 | TRBV5-1 | many | NA | TGCGCCAGCAGCCCCCCCGAGCGGAGCCGCTACAATGAGCAGTTCTTC | CASSPPERSRYNEQFF
TRBJ1-5 | TRBV12-3/TRBV12-4 | many | NA | TGTGCCAGCAGCCCTTCTAATCAGCCCCAGCATTTT | CASSPSNQPQHF
TRBJ2-3 | TRBV2 | few | TRBD1 | TGTGCCAGCAGTTACGGGACAGGCTCCCACACAGATACGCAGTATTTT | CASSYGTGSHTDTQYF
TRBJ1-2 | TRBV6-2/TRBV6-3 | NA | NA | TGTGCCAGCAGGGACCAGGGTCTCTATGGCTACACCTTC | CASRDQGLYGYTF
TRBJ2-7 | TRBV6-1 | many | NA | TGTGCCAGCACGCGGGGAGGCGGCGAGCAGTACTTC | CASTRGGGEQYF
TRBJ2-1 | TRBV11-2 | few | NA | TGTGCCAGCAGCTTACTGGGGGGGCAGGACAATGAGCAGTTCTTC | CASSLLGGQDNEQFF
TRBJ2-1 | TRBV7-7 | many | TRBD2 | TGTGCTAGCAGCCCCAGCGGGGATCACAATGAGCAGTTCTTC | CASSPSGDHNEQFF
TRBJ1-5 | TRBV6-1 | many | TRBD1 | TGTGCCACCGACAGGGGCAATCAGCCCCAGCATTTT | CATDRGNQPQHF
TRBJ2-1 | TRBV6-2/TRBV6-3 | NA | TRBD2 | TGTGCCAGCAGCTATCCGGGACTAGCGTATTACAATGAGCAGTTCTTC | CASSYPGLAYYNEQFF
TRBJ1-3 | TRBV6-6 | many | NA | TGTGCCAGCAGGGGGGCAGGGGTCGGAAACACCATATATTTT | CASRGAGVGNTIYF
TRBJ2-3 | TRBV6-2/TRBV6-3 | NA | TRBD2 | TGTCCCCTAGCGGGAGGCGATGAAGATACGCAGTATTTT | CPLAGGDEDTQYF
TRBJ1-5 | TRBV4-1 | many | NA | TGCGCCAGCAGCCAAGTTCTCCAGCCCCAGCATTTT | CASSQVLQPQHF
TRBJ2-1 | TRBV19 | many | TRBD1 | TGTGCCAGTAGTTCGACAGGGGCTGAGCAGTTCTTC | CASSSTGAEQFF
TRBJ2-1 | TRBV10-3 | NA | NA | TGTGCCATCAGCCAGACGGAAGATTACAATGAGCAGTTCTTC | CAISQTEDYNEQFF
TRBJ2-3 | TRBV4-1 | NA | TRBD2 | TGCGCCAGCAGCCAGAGGACTAGCGGTAGCACAGATACGCAGTATTTT | CASSQRTSGSTDTQYF
TRBJ2-4 | TRBV4-1 | many | NA | TGCGCCAGCAGCCAAGTGAGCGCAGGGGTAGCCAAAAACATTCAGTACTTC | CASSQVSAGVAKNIQYF
TRBJ1-2 | TRBV18 | many | TRBD1 | TGTGCCAGCTCACCAGACAGGGACTATGGCTACACCTTC | CASSPDRDYGYTF
TRBJ2-2 | TRBV5-1 | few | TRBD1 | TGCGCCAGCAGGCAGGGGGCGGAGAACACCGGGGAGCTGTTTTTT | CASRQGAENTGELFF
TRBJ2-5 | TRBV20-1 | NA | NA | TGCAGTGCTACTCCCCCAGGGACATTAAGGGCCGAGACCCAGTACTTC | CSATPPGTLRAETQYF
TRBJ1-2 | TRBV11-2 | many | NA | TGTGCCAGCGCGAACTCGCAGGGTAACTATGGCTACACCTTC | CASANSQGNYGYTF
TRBJ2-7 | TRBV10-1 | many | NA | TGCGCCAGCAGTTACCAAGGACAGAGCTCCTACGAGCAGTACTTC | CASSYQGQSSYEQYF
TRBJ1-4 | TRBV7-6 | many | NA | TGTGCCAGCAGCTTAGCGCGCGGGGCAGTCGGGGAAAAACTGTTTTTT | CASSLARGAVGEKLFF
TRBJ1-2 | TRBV2 | many | NA | TGTGCCAGCAGTGAAGGTCGTCAGGTCGTTGGCTACACCTTC | CASSEGRQVVGYTF
TRBJ2-5 | TRBV3-1 | many | NA | TGTGCCAGCAGCCAAGGGGGAGCTTGGGAAGAGACCCAGTACTTC | CASSQGGAWEETQYF
TRBJ1-6 | TRBV6-4 | few | TRBD1 | TGTGCCAGCAGAGGGACAGGGCTGAATTCACCCCTCCACTTT | CASRGTGLNSPLHF
TRBJ1-5 | TRBV10-2 | many | NA | TGCGCCAGCATTCTGCATCAGCTGCCCCAGCATTTT | CASILHQLPQHF
TRBJ2-1 | TRBV6-2/TRBV6-3 | many | NA | TGTGCCAGCAGTTACTCGGAGGGGACCAAAAGGTACAATGAGCAGTTCTTC | CASSYSEGTKRYNEQFF
TRBJ1-2 | TRBV7-6 | many | NA | TGTGCCAGCAGCTTGTATGGACGCGGGCAGGCAATCTATGGCTACACCTTC | CASSLYGRGQAIYGYTF
TRBJ2-2 | TRBV20-1 | NA | TRBD2 | TGCAGTGCCTATCGGCGGGGGGCGGTCGGGGAGCTGTTTTTT | CSAYRRGAVGELFF
TRBJ2-7 | TRBV7-9 | many | NA | TGTGCCGCGGGGACCGCCACCTACGAGCAGTACTTC | CAAGTATYEQYF
TRBJ2-7 | TRBV20-1 | NA | TRBD2 | TGCAGTGCTAGTGGGTCGGGACTAGCGTCCTACGAGCAGTACTTC | CSASGSGLASYEQYF
TRBJ2-2 | TRBV12-3/TRBV12-4 | many | TRBD2 | TGTGCCAGCAGTCCCCTAGCGGGGGGATTGAACACCGGGGAGCTGTTTTTT | CASSPLAGGLNTGELFF
TRBJ1-1 | TRBV15 | many | TRBD1 | TGTGCCACCAGCGGAAATAGACAGGGCGGTGAAGCTTTCTTT | CATSGNRQGGEAFF
TRBJ1-1 | TRBV28 | many | NA | TGTGCCAGCACCCCGGGCACTGAAGCTTTCTTT | CASTPGTEAFF